This T cell receptor beta chain stems from a study of cytomegalovirus exposure and HLA in healthy donors. Study summary: The 130 or so validation repertoires, a later analysis reported, used the same platform as the 650 to 800 repertoires from the first cohort.

The data were produced by immunoSEQ multiplex PCR, yet TCRdb's version contains in-frame clones alone and is incomplete. The data hold about 76,000 clones, with around 94% observed a single time. Study results and caveats: Researchers catalogued some 160 TCR beta chains as cytomegalovirus-associated. According to a subsequent analysis, TCR clusters identified in the first cohort showed a tendency to co-occur across the approximately 120 validation repertoires.

Worth noting for this clone: Its antigen is as yet unknown.

Trimming at V came to 3 bases and at J to 0 bases, leaving 2 bases not matched to a gene. The CDR3 contains 15 residues. Per germline, CDR1 MRHNA and CDR2 SNTAGT. The chain recombines TRBV6-4 with TRBJ2-3, with 8 bases identical to TRBD2. The origin of this receptor is a young woman in good health and CMV-seronegative. Sequenced input: PBMCs. The CDR3: CASSDLAGSTDTQYF. The CDR3 DNA reads TGTGCCAGCAGTGATCTAGCGGGTAGCACAGATACGCAGTATTTT.